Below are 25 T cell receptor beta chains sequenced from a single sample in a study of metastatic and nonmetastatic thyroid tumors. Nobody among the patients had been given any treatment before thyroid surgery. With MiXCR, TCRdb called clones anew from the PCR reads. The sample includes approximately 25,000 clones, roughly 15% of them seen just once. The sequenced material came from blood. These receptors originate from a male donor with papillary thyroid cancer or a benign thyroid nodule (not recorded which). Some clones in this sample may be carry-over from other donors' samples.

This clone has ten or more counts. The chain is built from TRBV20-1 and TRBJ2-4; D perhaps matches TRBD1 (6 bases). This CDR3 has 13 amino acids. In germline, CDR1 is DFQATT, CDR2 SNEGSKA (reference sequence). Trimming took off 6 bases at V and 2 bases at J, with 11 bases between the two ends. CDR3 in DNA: TGCAGTGCGCAGGGGCTCCCCAAAAACATTCAGTACTTC. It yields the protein CSAQGLPKNIQYF.

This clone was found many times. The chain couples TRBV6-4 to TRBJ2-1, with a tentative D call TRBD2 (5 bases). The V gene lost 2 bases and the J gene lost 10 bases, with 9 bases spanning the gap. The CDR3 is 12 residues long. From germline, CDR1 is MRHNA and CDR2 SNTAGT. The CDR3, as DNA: TGTGCCAGCAGTGACCGGGCGGGCGAGCAGTTCTTC. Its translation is CASSDRAGEQFF.

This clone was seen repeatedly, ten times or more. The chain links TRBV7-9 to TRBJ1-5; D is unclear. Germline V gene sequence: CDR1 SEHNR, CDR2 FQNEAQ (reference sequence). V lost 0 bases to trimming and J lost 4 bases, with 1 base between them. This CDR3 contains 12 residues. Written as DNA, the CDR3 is TGTGCCAGCAGCTTAGCTAATCAGCCCCAGCATTTT. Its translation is CASSLANQPQHF.

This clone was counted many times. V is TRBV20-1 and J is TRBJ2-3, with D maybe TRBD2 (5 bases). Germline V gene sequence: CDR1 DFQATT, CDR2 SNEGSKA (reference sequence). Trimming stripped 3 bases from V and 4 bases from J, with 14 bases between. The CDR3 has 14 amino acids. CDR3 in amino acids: CSARTFLEADTQYF. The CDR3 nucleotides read TGCAGTGCTAGGACTTTTTTGGAGGCAGATACGCAGTATTTT.

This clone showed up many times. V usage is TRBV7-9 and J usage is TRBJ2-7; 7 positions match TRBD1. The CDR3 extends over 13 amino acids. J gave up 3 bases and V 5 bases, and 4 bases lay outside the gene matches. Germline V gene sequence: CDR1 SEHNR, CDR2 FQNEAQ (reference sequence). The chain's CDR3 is CASSRQGDYEQYF. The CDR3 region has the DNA TGTGCCAGCAGCCGACAGGGAGACTACGAGCAGTACTTC.

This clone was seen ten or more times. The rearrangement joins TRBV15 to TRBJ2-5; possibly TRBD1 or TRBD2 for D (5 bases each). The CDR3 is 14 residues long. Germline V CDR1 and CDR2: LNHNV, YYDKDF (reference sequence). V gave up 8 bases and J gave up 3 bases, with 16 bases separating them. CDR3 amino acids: CATPGRGIEETQYF. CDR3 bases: TGTGCCACCCCTGGACGGGGCATAGAAGAGACCCAGTACTTC.

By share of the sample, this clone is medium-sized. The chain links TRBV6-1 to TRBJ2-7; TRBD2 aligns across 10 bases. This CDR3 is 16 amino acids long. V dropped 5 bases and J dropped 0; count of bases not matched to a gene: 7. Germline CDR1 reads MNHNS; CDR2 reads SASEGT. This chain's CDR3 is CASSPWLAGVSYEQYF. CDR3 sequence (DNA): TGTGCCAGCAGTCCCTGGCTAGCGGGAGTCTCCTACGAGCAGTACTTC.

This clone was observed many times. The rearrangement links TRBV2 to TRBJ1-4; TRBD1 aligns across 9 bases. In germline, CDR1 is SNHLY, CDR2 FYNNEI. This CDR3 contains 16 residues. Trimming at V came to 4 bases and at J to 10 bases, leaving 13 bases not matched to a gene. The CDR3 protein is CASSVRAQGAGGKLFF. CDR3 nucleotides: TGTGCCAGCAGTGTACGGGCACAGGGGGCGGGGGGAAAACTGTTTTTT.

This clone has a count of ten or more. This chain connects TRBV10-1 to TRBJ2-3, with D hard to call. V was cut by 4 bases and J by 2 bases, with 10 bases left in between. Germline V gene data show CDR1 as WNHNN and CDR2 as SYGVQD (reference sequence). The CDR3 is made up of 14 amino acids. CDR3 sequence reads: CASSAQLDTDTQYF. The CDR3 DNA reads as TGCGCCAGCAGTGCCCAGCTTGACACAGATACGCAGTATTTT.

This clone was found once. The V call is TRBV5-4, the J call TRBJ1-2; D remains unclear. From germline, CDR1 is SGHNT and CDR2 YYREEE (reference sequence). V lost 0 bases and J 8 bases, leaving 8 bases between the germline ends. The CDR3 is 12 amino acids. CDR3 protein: CASSLGRAGYTF. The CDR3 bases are TGTGCCAGCAGCTTGGGTAGGGCGGGCTACACCTTC.

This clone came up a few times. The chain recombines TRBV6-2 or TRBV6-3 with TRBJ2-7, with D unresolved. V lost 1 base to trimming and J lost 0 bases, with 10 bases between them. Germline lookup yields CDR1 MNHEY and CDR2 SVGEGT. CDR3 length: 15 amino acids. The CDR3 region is CASSYFTAPSYEQYF. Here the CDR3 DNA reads TGTGCCAGCAGTTACTTTACTGCTCCCTCCTACGAGCAGTACTTC.

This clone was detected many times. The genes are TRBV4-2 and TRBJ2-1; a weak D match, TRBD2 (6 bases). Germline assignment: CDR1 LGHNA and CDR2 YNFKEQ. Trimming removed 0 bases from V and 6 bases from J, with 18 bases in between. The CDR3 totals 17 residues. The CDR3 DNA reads TGTGCCAGCAGCCAAGATAGCGGCGGGGTAGCGTCCAATGAGCAGTTCTTC. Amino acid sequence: CASSQDSGGVASNEQFF.

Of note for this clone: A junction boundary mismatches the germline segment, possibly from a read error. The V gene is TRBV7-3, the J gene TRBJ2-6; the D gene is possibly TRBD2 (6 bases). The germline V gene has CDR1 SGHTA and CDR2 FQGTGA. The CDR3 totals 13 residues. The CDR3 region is CASSLGGDNVLTF. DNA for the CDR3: TGTGCCAGCAGCTTGGGCGGGGACAACGTCCTGACTTTC. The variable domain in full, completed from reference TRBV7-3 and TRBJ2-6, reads GAGVSQTPSNKVTEKGKYVELRCDPISGHTALYWYRQSLGQGPEFLIYFQGTGAADDSGLPNDRFFAVRPEGSVSTLKIQRTERGDSAVYLCASSLGGDNVLTFGAGSRLTVL.

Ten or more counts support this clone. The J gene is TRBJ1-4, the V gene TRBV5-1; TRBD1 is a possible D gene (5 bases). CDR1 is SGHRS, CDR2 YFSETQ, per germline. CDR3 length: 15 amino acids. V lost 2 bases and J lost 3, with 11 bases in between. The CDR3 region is CASSFGGRANEKLFF. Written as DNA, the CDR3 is TGCGCCAGCAGCTTCGGGGGGAGGGCTAATGAAAAACTGTTTTTT.

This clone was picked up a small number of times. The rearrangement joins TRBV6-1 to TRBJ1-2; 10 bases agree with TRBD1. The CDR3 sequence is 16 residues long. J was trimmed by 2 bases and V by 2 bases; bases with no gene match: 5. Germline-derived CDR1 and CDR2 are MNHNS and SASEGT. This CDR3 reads CASSESRDRGNYGYTF. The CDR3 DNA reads TGTGCCAGCAGTGAATCAAGGGACAGGGGAAACTATGGCTACACCTTC.

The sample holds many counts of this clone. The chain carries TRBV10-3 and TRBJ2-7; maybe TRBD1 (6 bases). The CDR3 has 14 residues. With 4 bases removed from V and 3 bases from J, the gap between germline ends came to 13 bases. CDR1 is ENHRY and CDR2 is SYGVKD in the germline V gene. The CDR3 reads CAISALTGYYEQYF. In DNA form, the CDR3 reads TGTGCCATCAGTGCCCTGACAGGATACTACGAGCAGTACTTC.

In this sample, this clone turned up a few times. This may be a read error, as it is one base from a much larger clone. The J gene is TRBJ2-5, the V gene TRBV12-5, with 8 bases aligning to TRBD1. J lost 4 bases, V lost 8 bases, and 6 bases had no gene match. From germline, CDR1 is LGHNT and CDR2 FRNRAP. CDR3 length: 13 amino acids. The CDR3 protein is CASCPQGAETQYF. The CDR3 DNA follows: TGTGCTAGTTGCCCCCAGGGGGCAGAGACCCAGTACTTC.

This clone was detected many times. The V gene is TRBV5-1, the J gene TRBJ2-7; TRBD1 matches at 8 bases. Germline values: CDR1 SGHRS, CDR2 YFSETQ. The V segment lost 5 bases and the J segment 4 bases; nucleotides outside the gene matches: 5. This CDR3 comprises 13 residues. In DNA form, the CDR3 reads TGCGCCAGCAGTAGGGACAGGTATTACGAGCAGTACTTC. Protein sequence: CASSRDRYYEQYF. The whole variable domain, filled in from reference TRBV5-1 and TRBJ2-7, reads KAGVTQTPRYLIKTRGQQVTLSCSPISGHRSVSWYQQTPGQGLQFLFEYFSETQRNKGNFPGRFSGRQFSNSRSEMNVSTLELGDSALYLCASSRDRYYEQYFGPGTRLTVT.

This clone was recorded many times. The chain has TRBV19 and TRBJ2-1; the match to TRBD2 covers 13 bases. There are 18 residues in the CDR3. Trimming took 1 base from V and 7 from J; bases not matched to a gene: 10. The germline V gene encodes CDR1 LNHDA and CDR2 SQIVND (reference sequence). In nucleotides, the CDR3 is TGTGCCAGTAGTATAGTTTGGACTAGCGGGAGCCCCGGGAATGAGCAGTTCTTC. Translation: CASSIVWTSGSPGNEQFF.

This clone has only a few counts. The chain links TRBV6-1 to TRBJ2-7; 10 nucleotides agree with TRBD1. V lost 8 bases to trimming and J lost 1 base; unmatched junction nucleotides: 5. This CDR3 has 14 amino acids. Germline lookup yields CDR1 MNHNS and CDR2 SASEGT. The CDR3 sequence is CASLGQGTSYEQYF. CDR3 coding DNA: TGTGCCAGCCTGGGACAGGGGACATCCTACGAGCAGTACTTC.

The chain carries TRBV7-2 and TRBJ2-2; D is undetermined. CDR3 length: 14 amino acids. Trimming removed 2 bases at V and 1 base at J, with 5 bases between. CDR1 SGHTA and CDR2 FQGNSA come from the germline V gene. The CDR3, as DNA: TGTGCCAGCAGCTTAAAGCGGAACACCGGGGAGCTGTTTTTT. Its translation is CASSLKRNTGELFF.

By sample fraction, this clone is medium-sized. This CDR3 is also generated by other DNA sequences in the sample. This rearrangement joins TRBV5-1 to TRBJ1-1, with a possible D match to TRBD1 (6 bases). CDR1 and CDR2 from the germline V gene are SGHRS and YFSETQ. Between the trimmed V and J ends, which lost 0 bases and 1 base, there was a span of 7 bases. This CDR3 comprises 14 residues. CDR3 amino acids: CASSLGTANTEAFF. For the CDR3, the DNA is TGCGCCAGCAGCTTGGGGACAGCGAACACTGAAGCTTTCTTT. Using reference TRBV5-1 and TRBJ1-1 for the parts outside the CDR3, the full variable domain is KAGVTQTPRYLIKTRGQQVTLSCSPISGHRSVSWYQQTPGQGLQFLFEYFSETQRNKGNFPGRFSGRQFSNSRSEMNVSTLELGDSALYLCASSLGTANTEAFFGQGTRLTVV.

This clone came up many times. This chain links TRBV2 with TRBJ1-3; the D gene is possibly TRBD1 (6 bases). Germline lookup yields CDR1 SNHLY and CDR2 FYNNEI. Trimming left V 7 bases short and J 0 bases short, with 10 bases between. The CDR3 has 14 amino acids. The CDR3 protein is CASTLQGSGNTIYF. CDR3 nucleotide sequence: TGTGCCAGCACTTTACAGGGCTCTGGAAACACCATATATTTT.

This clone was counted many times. This CDR3 reads CAWAPMAYEQYF. The CDR3 DNA follows: TGTGCCTGGGCTCCAATGGCGTACGAGCAGTACTTC. The rearrangement uses TRBV30 and TRBJ2-7, with D unresolved. In germline, CDR1 is GTSNPN, CDR2 SVGIG (reference sequence). Trimming took 5 bases from V and 4 from J, leaving 12 bases between them. This CDR3 contains 12 residues. The full variable domain, completed using reference TRBV30 and TRBJ2-7, is SQTIHQWPATLVQPVGSPLSLECTVEGTSNPNLYWYRQAAGRGLQLLFYSVGIGQISSEVPQNLSASRPQDRQFILSSKKLLLSDSGFYLCAWAPMAYEQYFGPGTRLTVT.

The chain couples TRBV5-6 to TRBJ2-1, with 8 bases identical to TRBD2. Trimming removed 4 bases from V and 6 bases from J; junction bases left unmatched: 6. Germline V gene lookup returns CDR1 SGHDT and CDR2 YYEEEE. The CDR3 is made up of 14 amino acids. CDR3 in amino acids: CASSPTSVINEQFF. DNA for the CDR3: TGTGCCAGCAGCCCGACTAGCGTGATCAATGAGCAGTTCTTC.